Sequencing of this TCR beta chain was carried out in a study of T cells in Graves' hyperthyroidism and ophthalmopathy. Between the trimmed V and J ends, which lost 3 bases and 0 bases, there was a span of 14 bases. The V gene's germline CDR1 is MNHEY and CDR2 SMNVEV (reference sequence). The CDR3 runs to 16 residues. Authors of the study amplified TCR beta CDR3 regions from RNA transcripts. The HTBI primer set served for first-round RT-PCR of the TCR CDR3. TCRdb itself ran the multiplex PCR reads through MiXCR, one entry per CDR3 protein. The data contain some 300,000 distinct CDR3 sequences, approximately 19% of them singletons. Study-wide findings and caveats: Ophthalmopathy prediction by the model preceded onset by a median 6.5 months.

This clonotype has ten or more counts. Its specificity is not known. This TCR came from a man aged 50 or older with Graves' ophthalmopathy. The chain has TRBV27 and TRBJ1-1; D unclear. Sequencing was performed on blood. This CDR3 is CASSFPYSVMNTEAFF. The CDR3 region has the DNA TGTGCCAGCAGTTTCCCCTACAGTGTCATGAACACTGAAGCTTTCTTT.